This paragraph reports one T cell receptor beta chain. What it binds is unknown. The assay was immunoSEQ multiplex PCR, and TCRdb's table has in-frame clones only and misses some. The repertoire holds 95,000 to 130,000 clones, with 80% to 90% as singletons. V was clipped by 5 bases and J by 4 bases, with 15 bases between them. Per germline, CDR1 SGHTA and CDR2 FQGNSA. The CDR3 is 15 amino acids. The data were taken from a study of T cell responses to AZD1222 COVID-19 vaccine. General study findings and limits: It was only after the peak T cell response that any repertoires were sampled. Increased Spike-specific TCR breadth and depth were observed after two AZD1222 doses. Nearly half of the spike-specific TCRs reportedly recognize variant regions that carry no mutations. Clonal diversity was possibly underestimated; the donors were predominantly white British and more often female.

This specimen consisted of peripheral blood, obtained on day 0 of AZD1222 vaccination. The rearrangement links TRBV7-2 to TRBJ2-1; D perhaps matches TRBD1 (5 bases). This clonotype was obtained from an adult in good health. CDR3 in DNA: TGTGCCAGCAGCCCCAGGCAGGGTGGGTACAATGAGCAGTTCTTC. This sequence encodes CASSPRQGGYNEQFF.